The next 30 T cell receptor beta chains were all read from a single sample in a study of cytomegalovirus exposure and HLA in healthy donors. The PCR ran on 60 Vbeta and 13 Jbeta primers. The repertoire was sequenced with immunoSEQ multiplex PCR; TCRdb's copy has only in-frame clones and lacks some. The sample consists of 150,000 to 200,000 clones, around 81% of them appearing once. Sequenced input: PBMCs. The receptors here all came from a woman between 50 and 59 years old in good health and CMV-seronegative.

This clone was seen just once. The V call is TRBV19, the J call TRBJ2-4; no reliable D call. V lost 1 base, J lost 0 bases, and 10 bases lay in between. Germline V gene data show CDR1 as LNHDA and CDR2 as SQIVND (reference sequence). The CDR3 length is 16 residues. In DNA form, the CDR3 reads TGTGCCAGTAGTATAGTCCGGGTGGCAGCCAAAAACATTCAGTACTTC. Protein: CASSIVRVAAKNIQYF.

V and J are TRBV28 and TRBJ2-1; 11 bases are a match to TRBD2. Germline V CDR1 and CDR2: MDHEN, SYDVKM. This CDR3 comprises 16 residues. The junction had 10 bases not matched to a gene; V was cut back by 5 bases and J by 7 bases. CDR3 residues: CASSASLAGGWNEQFF. In DNA, the CDR3 is TGTGCCAGCAGTGCCTCGCTAGCGGGAGGATGGAATGAGCAGTTCTTC.

The chain couples TRBV27 to TRBJ1-6; D is ambiguous. Trimming shortened V by 0 bases and J by 7 bases, and 16 bases separated the two germline ends. The CDR3 has 17 amino acids. Germline lookup yields CDR1 MNHEY and CDR2 SMNVEV (reference sequence). CDR3 sequence reads: CASSLSSDGASNSPLHF. DNA of the CDR3: TGTGCCAGCAGTTTATCATCAGACGGAGCCTCGAATTCACCCCTCCACTTT.

The rearrangement links TRBV19 to TRBJ1-5, with a tentative D call TRBD1 (6 bases). Germline CDR1 reads LNHDA; CDR2 reads SQIVND (reference sequence). The V and J ends lost 5 bases and 0 bases respectively, with 23 bases between them. The CDR3 is 19 residues long. The CDR3 protein is CASSFRQAKGLYSNQPQHF. The CDR3, as DNA: TGTGCCAGTAGTTTTCGACAGGCGAAAGGGCTCTATAGCAATCAGCCCCAGCATTTT.

V usage is TRBV2 and J usage is TRBJ2-2; D perhaps matches TRBD2 (6 bases). Germline V lookup: CDR1 SNHLY, CDR2 FYNNEI. Between the trimmed V and J ends, which lost 4 bases and 4 bases, there was a span of 10 bases. The CDR3 length is 14 residues. As DNA, the CDR3 is TGTGCCAGCAGTGTCCTAGCGTTCACCGGGGAGCTGTTTTTT. It yields the protein CASSVLAFTGELFF.

The chain combines TRBV19 with TRBJ2-5, with D possibly matching TRBD1 (6 bases). Judging by the DNA end, TRBJ2-7 fits better; the J call may be wrong. Germline assignment: CDR1 LNHDA and CDR2 SQIVND (reference sequence). The CDR3 contains 14 residues. This chain's CDR3 is CASSTPTGSYEQYF. CDR3 DNA sequence: TGTGCCAGTAGTACCCCGACAGGATCCTACGAGCAGTACTTC.

The V call is TRBV19, the J call TRBJ2-5; TRBD1 aligns across 7 bases. The CDR3 has 15 residues. The germline V gene encodes CDR1 LNHDA and CDR2 SQIVND (reference sequence). Unmatched junction bases numbered 5, after V lost 3 bases and J lost 1 base. The CDR3 nucleotides are TGTGCCAGTAGTATGACAGGGTCTCCCCAAGAGACCCAGTACTTC. Translation gives CASSMTGSPQETQYF.

The chain recombines TRBV11-2 with TRBJ2-5; 10 bases are shared with TRBD1. Unmatched junction bases numbered 6, after V lost 6 bases and J lost 5 bases. Germline loops: CDR1 SGHAT, CDR2 FQNNGV. The CDR3 length is 14 residues. As DNA, the CDR3 is TGTGCCAGCAGTGGACAGGGGGGTTGGGAGACCCAGTACTTC. It specifies CASSGQGGWETQYF. Full variable domain (missing parts from reference TRBV11-2 and TRBJ2-5): EAGVAQSPRYKIIEKRQSVAFWCNPISGHATLYWYQQILGQGPKLLIQFQNNGVVDDSQLPKDRFSAERLKGVDSTLKIQPAKLEDSAVYLCASSGQGGWETQYFGPGTRLLVL.

The chain's CDR3 is CASSSGQFRGNTIYF. CDR3 DNA sequence: TGTGCCAGTAGTTCCGGACAGTTCCGTGGAAACACCATATATTTT. The V call is TRBV19, the J call TRBJ1-3; weak D call: TRBD1 (6 bases). CDR1 and CDR2 from the germline V gene are LNHDA and SQIVND (reference sequence). CDR3 length: 15 residues. The V end lost 5 bases, the J end lost 3 bases, and 14 bases lay between the germline ends.

The DNA of the CDR3 is TGTGCCAGCAGCGCTTCGACAGGGTCGAACACCGGGGAGCTGTTTTTT. Its translation: CASSASTGSNTGELFF. The chain is built from TRBV9 and TRBJ2-2; 7 bases match TRBD1. Germline values: CDR1 SGDLS, CDR2 YYNGEE. Unmatched junction bases numbered 5, after V lost 3 bases and J lost 0 bases. This CDR3 contains 16 residues.

This clone appeared a single time. The chain has TRBV29-1 and TRBJ1-1; no definite D call. The CDR3 contains 10 residues. The germline V gene encodes CDR1 SQVTM and CDR2 ANQGSEA. Trimming stripped 6 bases from V and 3 bases from J, with 5 bases between. The chain's CDR3 is CSVQDTEAFF. CDR3 in DNA: TGCAGCGTCCAGGACACTGAAGCTTTCTTT.

This sequence joins TRBV28 and TRBJ2-7, with D possibly TRBD2 on 6 matching bases. V was pared by 9 bases and J by 3 bases, with 15 bases between. This CDR3 region has 13 residues. Germline lookup yields CDR1 MDHEN and CDR2 SYDVKM. The CDR3 is CARKAGPYYEQYF. For the CDR3, the DNA is TGTGCCAGAAAAGCGGGCCCGTACTACGAGCAGTACTTC.

This chain links TRBV29-1 with TRBJ1-2; D unresolved. This CDR3 region has 14 residues. Germline values: CDR1 SQVTM, CDR2 ANQGSEA. V lost 7 bases to trimming and J lost 0 bases, with 15 bases between them. This chain's CDR3 is CSASSTKTNYGYTF. In DNA, the CDR3 is TGCAGCGCCTCTTCCACAAAGACTAACTATGGCTACACCTTC.

J is TRBJ2-5 and V is TRBV11-2; tentative D call: TRBD1 (5 bases). Trimming shortened V by 5 bases and J by 5 bases, and 24 bases separated the two germline ends. This CDR3 comprises 17 residues. Looked up from germline, CDR1 is SGHAT and CDR2 is FQNNGV. CDR3 bases: TGTGCCAGCAGCCCGATTGTTTTTGTAGGGGTAGGTGAGACCCAGTACTTC. Translated, it gives CASSPIVFVGVGETQYF.

This clone was seen more than once but under ten times. V is TRBV6-1 and J is TRBJ2-7, with D unclear. V shed 4 bases and J shed 6 bases, with 16 bases lying between them. This CDR3 has 14 residues. Germline V gene data show CDR1 as MNHNS and CDR2 as SASEGT. CDR3 in amino acids: CASSARLPPSEQYF. CDR3 sequence (DNA): TGTGCCAGCAGTGCGCGACTCCCGCCTAGCGAGCAGTACTTC.

V usage is TRBV2 and J usage is TRBJ1-5, with unresolved D. There are 15 residues in the CDR3. Germline V lookup: CDR1 SNHLY, CDR2 FYNNEI. Trimming removed 3 bases at V and 5 bases at J, with 14 bases between. CDR3 in amino acids: CASSESGYLDQPQHF. The CDR3 bases are TGTGCCAGCAGTGAGAGCGGTTATTTAGATCAGCCCCAGCATTTT.

The chain recombines TRBV6-1 with TRBJ1-3, with 7 positions matching TRBD1. The V gene's germline CDR1 is MNHNS and CDR2 SASEGT. The length of the CDR3 is 14 residues. The V and J ends lost 4 bases and 3 bases, in that order; junction bases with no gene match: 3. CDR3 in amino acids: CASSATGDGNTIYF. The CDR3 region has the DNA TGTGCCAGCAGTGCTACAGGGGATGGAAACACCATATATTTT.

The CDR3 protein is CASSLGQGSREQYF. The CDR3 coding sequence is TGTGCCAGCAGCCTAGGACAGGGATCGAGGGAGCAGTACTTC. The chain uses TRBV7-3 and TRBJ2-7, with 8 bases aligning to TRBD1. The CDR3 is made up of 14 amino acids. J was trimmed by 7 bases and V by 5 bases; bases with no gene match: 10. Germline CDR1 SGHTA, CDR2 FQGTGA. Complete variable domain (other parts from reference TRBV7-3 and TRBJ2-7): GAGVSQTPSNKVTEKGKYVELRCDPISGHTALYWYRQSLGQGPEFLIYFQGTGAADDSGLPNDRFFAVRPEGSVSTLKIQRTERGDSAVYLCASSLGQGSREQYFGPGTRLTVT.

This chain joins TRBV9 and TRBJ2-2, with D possibly matching TRBD1 (6 bases). There are 15 residues in the CDR3. V was cut by 0 bases and J by 5 bases, with 11 bases left in between. In germline, CDR1 is SGDLS, CDR2 YYNGEE. Here the CDR3 DNA reads TGTGCCAGCAGCGTAGGCAGGGGTTGGACCGGGGAGCTGTTTTTT. It encodes CASSVGRGWTGELFF.

The J gene is TRBJ2-7, the V gene TRBV6-6; TRBD2 matches 9 bases. The CDR3 contains 16 residues. Germline lookup yields CDR1 MNHNY and CDR2 SVGAGI (reference sequence). Trimming removed 0 bases from V and 0 bases from J; junction bases left unmatched: 3. CDR3 nucleotide sequence: TGTGCCAGCAGTTACTCCGCTAGCGGGAACTCCTACGAGCAGTACTTC. It encodes CASSYSASGNSYEQYF.

The chain employs TRBV11-1 and TRBJ2-5, with 15 nucleotides matching TRBD2. Germline V gene lookup returns CDR1 SGHAT and CDR2 FQDESV (reference sequence). Trimming took 6 bases from V and 5 from J; bases not matched to a gene: 7. The CDR3 totals 16 residues. CDR3 nucleotide sequence: TGTGCCAGCAGTCGGACTAGCGGGGGGGCCCGGGAGACCCAGTACTTC. It translates to CASSRTSGGARETQYF.

V and J are TRBV7-3 and TRBJ2-3, with TRBD2 as a possible D gene (5 bases). V lost 2 bases and J lost 2, with 8 bases in between. CDR3 length equals 14 residues. Germline V gives CDR1 SGHTA, CDR2 FQGTGA. The CDR3 nucleotides read TGTGCCAGCAGCTTAGGAGCGGACACAGATACGCAGTATTTT. Protein product: CASSLGADTDTQYF.

The V and J genes are TRBV7-3 and TRBJ1-1; D is uncertain. This CDR3 is built from 14 residues. V dropped 7 bases and J dropped 1 base, with 13 bases sitting between them. From germline, CDR1 is SGHTA and CDR2 FQGTGA. This CDR3 is CASKVGAENTEAFF. The CDR3 DNA reads TGTGCCAGCAAAGTGGGCGCCGAGAACACTGAAGCTTTCTTT. Combining the CDR3 with reference TRBV7-3 and TRBJ1-1 gives the whole variable domain GAGVSQTPSNKVTEKGKYVELRCDPISGHTALYWYRQSLGQGPEFLIYFQGTGAADDSGLPNDRFFAVRPEGSVSTLKIQRTERGDSAVYLCASKVGAENTEAFFGQGTRLTVV.

The chain combines TRBV4-3 with TRBJ2-1, with a possible D match to TRBD1 (5 bases). CDR1 is LGHNA, CDR2 YSLEER, per germline. Trimming cost V 0 bases and J 2 bases, with 8 bases left between them. The CDR3 is made up of 15 amino acids. CDR3 in DNA: TGCGCCAGCAGCCAAGATAGGACAACCTACAATGAGCAGTTCTTC. Protein: CASSQDRTTYNEQFF.

The chain recombines TRBV5-4 with TRBJ2-7; 11 nucleotides agree with TRBD2. CDR1 is SGHNT, CDR2 YYREEE, per germline (reference sequence). Germline trimming cut 4 bases from V and 3 bases from J; bases unmatched to any gene: 6. The CDR3 is made up of 15 amino acids. This CDR3 reads CASSMTSGEFYEQYF. DNA of the CDR3: TGTGCCAGCAGCATGACTAGCGGGGAGTTCTACGAGCAGTACTTC.

The V and J genes are TRBV28 and TRBJ2-7; TRBD2 matches 10 bases. The CDR3 sequence is 12 residues long. With V trimmed by 8 bases and J by 6 bases, 4 bases remained unmatched. Germline lookup yields CDR1 MDHEN and CDR2 SYDVKM. As DNA, the CDR3 is TGTGCCAGCCAAGAGCGGGAGGGCGAGCAGTACTTC. Its protein product is CASQEREGEQYF.

V gene TRBV6-6 combines with J gene TRBJ1-2, with D maybe TRBD1 (6 bases). The germline V gene has CDR1 MNHNY and CDR2 SVGAGI (reference sequence). Trimming stripped 6 bases from V and 7 bases from J, with 15 bases between. CDR3 length: 13 amino acids. CDR3 nucleotide sequence: TGTGCCAGCAGCCCTACAGGGTCAAGTGGCTACACCTTC. It specifies CASSPTGSSGYTF.

This chain uses TRBV6-6 with TRBJ1-5; no definite D call. This CDR3 spans 13 amino acids. Deletions cut 2 bases from V and 5 bases from J, with 7 bases between. Germline CDR1 MNHNY, CDR2 SVGAGI (reference sequence). CDR3 residues: CASSYGLYQPQHF. Written as DNA, the CDR3 is TGTGCCAGCAGTTACGGACTCTATCAGCCCCAGCATTTT.

This clone was observed a handful of times. The rearrangement links TRBV5-4 to TRBJ1-1; possibly TRBD1 for D (6 bases). Germline V gene data show CDR1 as SGHNT and CDR2 as YYREEE (reference sequence). The V and J ends lost 4 bases and 4 bases respectively, with 8 bases between them. This CDR3 region has 12 residues. The CDR3 sequence: CASSLDSTEAFF. CDR3 sequence (DNA): TGTGCCAGCAGCCTGGACAGCACTGAAGCTTTCTTT.

This chain joins TRBV11-1 and TRBJ2-5, with 12 bases fitting TRBD2. V lost 7 bases and J lost 2; bases outside the gene matches: 8. This CDR3 is 16 amino acids long. The germline CDR1 and CDR2 sequences are SGHAT and FQDESV (reference sequence). CDR3 sequence reads: CASKRGLAGKQETQYF. CDR3 coding DNA: TGTGCCAGCAAGCGTGGACTAGCGGGGAAGCAAGAGACCCAGTACTTC.